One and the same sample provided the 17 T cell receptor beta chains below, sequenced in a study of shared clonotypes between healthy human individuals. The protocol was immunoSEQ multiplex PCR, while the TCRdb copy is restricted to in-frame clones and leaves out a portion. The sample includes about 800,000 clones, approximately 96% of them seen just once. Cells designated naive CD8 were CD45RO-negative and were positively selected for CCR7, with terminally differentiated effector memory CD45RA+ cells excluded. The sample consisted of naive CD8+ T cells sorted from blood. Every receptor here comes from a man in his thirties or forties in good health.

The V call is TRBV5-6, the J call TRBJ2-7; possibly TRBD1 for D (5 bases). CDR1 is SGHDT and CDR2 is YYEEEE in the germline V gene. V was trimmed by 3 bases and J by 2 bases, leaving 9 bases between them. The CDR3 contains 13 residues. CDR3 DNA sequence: TGTGCCAGCAGCTGGGGCCCTGCCTACGAGCAGTACTTC. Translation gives CASSWGPAYEQYF. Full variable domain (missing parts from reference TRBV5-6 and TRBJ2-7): DAGVTQSPTHLIKTRGQQVTLRCSPKSGHDTVSWYQQALGQGPQFIFQYYEEEERQRGNFPDRFSGHQFPNYSSELNVNALLLGDSALYLCASSWGPAYEQYFGPGTRLTVT.

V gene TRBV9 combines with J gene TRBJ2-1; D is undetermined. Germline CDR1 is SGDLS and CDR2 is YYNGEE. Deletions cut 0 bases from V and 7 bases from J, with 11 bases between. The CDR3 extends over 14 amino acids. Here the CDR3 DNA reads TGTGCCAGCAGCGTAGAAGGGAATAAGAATGAGCAGTTCTTC. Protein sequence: CASSVEGNKNEQFF.

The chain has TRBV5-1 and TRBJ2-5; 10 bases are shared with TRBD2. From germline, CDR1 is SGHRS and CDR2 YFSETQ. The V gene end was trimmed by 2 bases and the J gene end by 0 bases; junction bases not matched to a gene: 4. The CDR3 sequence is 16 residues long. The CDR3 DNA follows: TGCGCCAGCAGCTTCGGGCTAGCGGGGGACCAAGAGACCCAGTACTTC. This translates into CASSFGLAGDQETQYF. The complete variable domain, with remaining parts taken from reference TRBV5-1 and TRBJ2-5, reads KAGVTQTPRYLIKTRGQQVTLSCSPISGHRSVSWYQQTPGQGLQFLFEYFSETQRNKGNFPGRFSGRQFSNSRSEMNVSTLELGDSALYLCASSFGLAGDQETQYFGPGTRLLVL.

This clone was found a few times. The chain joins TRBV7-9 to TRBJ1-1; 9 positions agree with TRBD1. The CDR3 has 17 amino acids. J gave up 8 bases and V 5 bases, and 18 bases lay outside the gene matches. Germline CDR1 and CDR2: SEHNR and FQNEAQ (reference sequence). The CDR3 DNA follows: TGTGCCAGCAGCGCGGCGGGACAGGGACTCTTAAGGGCCGAAGCTTTCTTT. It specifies CASSAAGQGLLRAEAFF. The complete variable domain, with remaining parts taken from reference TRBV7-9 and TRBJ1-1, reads DTGVSQNPRHKITKRGQNVTFRCDPISEHNRLYWYRQTLGQGPEFLTYFQNEAQLEKSRLLSDRFSAERPKGSFSTLEIQRTEQGDSAMYLCASSAAGQGLLRAEAFFGQGTRLTVV.

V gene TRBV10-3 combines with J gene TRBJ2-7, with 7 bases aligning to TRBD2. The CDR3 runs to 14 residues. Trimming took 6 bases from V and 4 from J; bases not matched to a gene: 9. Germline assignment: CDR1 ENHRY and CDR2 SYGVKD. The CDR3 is CAIRTSWEGYEQYF. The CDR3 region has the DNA TGTGCCATCAGAACTAGCTGGGAGGGGTACGAGCAGTACTTC.

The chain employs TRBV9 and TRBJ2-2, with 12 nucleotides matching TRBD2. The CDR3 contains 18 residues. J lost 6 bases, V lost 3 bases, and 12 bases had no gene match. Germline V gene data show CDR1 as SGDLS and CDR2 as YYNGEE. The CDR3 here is CASSARPLAGGPSGELFF. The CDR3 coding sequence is TGTGCCAGCAGCGCCCGACCTCTAGCGGGAGGGCCCTCCGGGGAGCTGTTTTTT.

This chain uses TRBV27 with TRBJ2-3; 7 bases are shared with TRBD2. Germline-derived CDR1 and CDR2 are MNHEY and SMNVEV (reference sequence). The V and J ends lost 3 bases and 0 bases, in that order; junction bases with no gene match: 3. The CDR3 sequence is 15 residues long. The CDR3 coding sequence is TGTGCCAGCAGTTTGCTAGCGGCCAGCACAGATACGCAGTATTTT. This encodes CASSLLAASTDTQYF.

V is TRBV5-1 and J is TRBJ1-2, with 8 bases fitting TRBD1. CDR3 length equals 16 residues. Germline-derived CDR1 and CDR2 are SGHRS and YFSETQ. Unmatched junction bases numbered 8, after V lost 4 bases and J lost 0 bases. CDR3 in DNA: TGCGCCAGCAGCGGGGGACAGGACATAGCTAACTATGGCTACACCTTC. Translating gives CASSGGQDIANYGYTF.

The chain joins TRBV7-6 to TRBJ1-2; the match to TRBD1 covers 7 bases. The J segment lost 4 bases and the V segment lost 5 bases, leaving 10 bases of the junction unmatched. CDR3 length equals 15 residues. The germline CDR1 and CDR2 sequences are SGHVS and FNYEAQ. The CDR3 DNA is TGTGCCAGCAGCGTAGGAGGGGGCATCTCCTATGGCTACACCTTC. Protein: CASSVGGGISYGYTF.

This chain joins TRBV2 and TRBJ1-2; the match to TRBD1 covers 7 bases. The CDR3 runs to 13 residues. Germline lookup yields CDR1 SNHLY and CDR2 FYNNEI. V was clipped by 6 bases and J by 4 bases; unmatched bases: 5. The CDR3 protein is CASREGQSYGYTF. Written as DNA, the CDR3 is TGTGCCAGCAGGGAGGGACAGTCCTATGGCTACACCTTC.

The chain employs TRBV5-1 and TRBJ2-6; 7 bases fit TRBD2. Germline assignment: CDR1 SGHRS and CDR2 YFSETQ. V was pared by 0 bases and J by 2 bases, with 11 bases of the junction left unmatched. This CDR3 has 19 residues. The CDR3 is CASSLGGLLRGAGANVLTF. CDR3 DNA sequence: TGCGCCAGCAGCTTGGGGGGACTACTTAGGGGCGCTGGGGCCAACGTCCTGACTTTC.

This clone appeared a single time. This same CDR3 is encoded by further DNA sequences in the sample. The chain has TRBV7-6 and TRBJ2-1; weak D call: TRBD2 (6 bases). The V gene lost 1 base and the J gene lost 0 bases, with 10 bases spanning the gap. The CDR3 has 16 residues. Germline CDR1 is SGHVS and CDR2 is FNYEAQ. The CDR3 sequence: CASSLVAESSYNEQFF. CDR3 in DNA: TGTGCCAGCAGCTTAGTAGCGGAGAGCTCCTACAATGAGCAGTTCTTC.

The CDR3 DNA reads TGTGCCAGCAGCCACCCCGCGCGAACTGAAAACTATGGCTACACCTTC. Translated, it gives CASSHPARTENYGYTF. V usage is TRBV11-3 and J usage is TRBJ1-2; D not certain. This CDR3 is 16 amino acids long. V was trimmed by 5 bases and J by 2 bases, leaving 18 bases between them. Per germline, CDR1 SGHNT and CDR2 YENEEA.

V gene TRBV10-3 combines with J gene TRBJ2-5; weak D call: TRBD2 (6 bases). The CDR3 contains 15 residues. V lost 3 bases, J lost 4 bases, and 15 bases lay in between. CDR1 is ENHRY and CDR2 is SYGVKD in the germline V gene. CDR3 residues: CAISESRAGRETQYF. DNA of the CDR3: TGTGCCATCAGTGAATCTAGGGCGGGGCGAGAGACCCAGTACTTC.

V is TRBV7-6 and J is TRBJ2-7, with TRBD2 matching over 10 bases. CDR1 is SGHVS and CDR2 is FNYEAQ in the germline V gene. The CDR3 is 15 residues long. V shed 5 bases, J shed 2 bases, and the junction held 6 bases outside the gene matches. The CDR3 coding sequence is TGTGCCAGCAGCCCGGAACTAGCGGGACCCTACGAGCAGTACTTC. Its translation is CASSPELAGPYEQYF.

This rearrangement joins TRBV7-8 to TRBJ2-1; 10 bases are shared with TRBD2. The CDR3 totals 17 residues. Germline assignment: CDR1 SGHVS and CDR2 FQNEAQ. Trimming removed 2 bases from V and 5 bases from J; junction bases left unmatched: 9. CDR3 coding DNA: TGTGCCAGCAGCTTAAAGCGGGAGGGGTACGGCCACAATGAGCAGTTCTTC. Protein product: CASSLKREGYGHNEQFF.

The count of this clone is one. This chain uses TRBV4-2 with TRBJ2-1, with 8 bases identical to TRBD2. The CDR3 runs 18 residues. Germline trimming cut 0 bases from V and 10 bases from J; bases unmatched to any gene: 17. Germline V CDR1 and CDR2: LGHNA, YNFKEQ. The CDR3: CASSQEISLAGAILEQFF. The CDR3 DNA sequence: TGTGCCAGCAGCCAAGAGATTTCCCTAGCGGGTGCTATCTTGGAGCAGTTCTTC.